The text below deals with one T cell receptor (beta chain). The antigen this receptor binds is unknown. Per-nucleotide qualities are absent, and no much larger clonotype sits a single base away. The germline V gene provides CDR1 LGHNA and CDR2 YNFKEQ. From its cysteine to its phenylalanine, the CDR3 spans 16 amino acids. Only the CDR3 portion is preserved as DNA: 48 bases, with reading frame beginning at the first base. V is reduced by 3 bases and J by 6 bases, leaving a spacing of 17 bases between them. The sample is drawn from a study of shared clonotypes between healthy human individuals (TCRdb year 2020). About the full investigation: The cohort comprised a couple of women and a few men aged 18 to 49 years. To estimate repertoire size and how much clonotype sharing occurs between individuals, the study deeply sequenced the blood TCR repertoires of five healthy adults. To increase sequencing depth and limit assay-specific biases, different laboratories used diverse techniques to prepare libraries and sequence TCR repertoires. Per donor, leukapheresis produced somewhere between about 0.85 and 9.5 billion PBMCs. What the research found in general, with its limitations: Sampling was limited to blood, and TCR repertoires in tissue likely differ from TCR repertoires in blood. Based on pairwise subsampling, the degree of clonotype sharing among donors was expected to be affected by sequencing depth. The small number of donors limited the genetic and exposure-history diversity represented.

Using the deep immunoSEQ assay, TCR CDR3 regions were amplified from genomic DNA by multiplex PCR. Genomic DNA extracted from each cell subset was distributed evenly over all wells of several immunoSEQ 96-well plates, and each plate served as one replicate. For unsorted PBMC, each replicate PCR was loaded with 250 to 300 ng genomic DNA, equivalent to tens of thousands of T cell genomes. Genomic DNA from unsorted PBMC was sequenced over ten immunoSEQ deep assay plates. Purified libraries were measured with a Qubit 3.0 fluorometer, size-checked on a Bioanalyzer 2100, and measured again with the KAPA Library Quantification kit. Every immunoSEQ 96-well plate was sequenced on a separate single-read 150-cycle Illumina NextSeq 550 flow cell. In the original analysis: Because the immunoSEQ output included only junctional sequences and no quality scores, the filtering could not be the same as the filtering used for full-length reads. Sequences were annotated with PyIR, a Python wrapper for IgBLAST v1.9, using IMGT germline references to assign V/J genes and CDR3. Reads were removed for weak V/J assignments (E-value above 1e-6), missing CDR3, stop codons, out-of-frame junctions, or ambiguous translated residues. V3J clonotypes were defined as sequences sharing an identical inferred V gene, J gene, and CDR3 amino acid sequence. Percentage overlap between repertoires was calculated by dividing the number of shared unique clonotypes by the size of the smaller repertoire. Richness of each repertoire was evaluated using RTK rarefaction, the Chao1 estimator, and Recon v2.1 estimates of unobserved clonotypes. TCRdb retrieved this table from immuneACCESS and kept in-frame rearrangements only. Not all clones are present; in checked studies, unresolved V genes account for under half, and no reason is known for the remainder. That table supplies the V and J calls and clone size; D and trimming were determined from the DNA. This sample holds more than 400,000 clones; 60% to 80% were observed only once. Approximately 12% of the sample belongs to the ten largest clones.

Donors were healthy HIV-negative adults with no recently reported acute infections or vaccinations. All donors were Caucasian adults living in Nashville, Tennessee, USA. For unsorted samples, tens of millions of PBMCs were counted, and genomic DNA was extracted using the QIAamp DNA Blood Mini kit. Blood was collected by leukapheresis, and PBMCs were isolated by Ficoll-Histopaque density gradient centrifugation and then cryopreserved in liquid nitrogen vapor phase. The clonotype originates from a woman aged 35 to 49 in good health. Some clones in this sample may be carry-over from other donors' samples. The receptor chain draws on TRBV4-2 and TRBJ1-4, and TRBD1 may be the D gene, going by 6 matching bases. Sequences were obtained from PBMCs. The CDR3 corresponds to CASSQGGGGGDEKLFF. The bases read TGTGCCAGCAGCCAGGGCGGAGGGGGGGGAGATGAAAAACTGTTTTTT.